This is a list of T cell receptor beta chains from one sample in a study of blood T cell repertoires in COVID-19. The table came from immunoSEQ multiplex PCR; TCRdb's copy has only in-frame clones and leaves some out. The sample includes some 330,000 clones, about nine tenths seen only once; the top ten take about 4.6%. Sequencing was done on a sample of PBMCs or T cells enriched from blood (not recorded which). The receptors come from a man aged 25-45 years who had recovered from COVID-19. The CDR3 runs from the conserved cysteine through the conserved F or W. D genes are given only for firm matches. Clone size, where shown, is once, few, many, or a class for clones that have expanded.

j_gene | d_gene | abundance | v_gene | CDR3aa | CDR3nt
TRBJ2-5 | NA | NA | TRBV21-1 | CASSHSPADWETQYF | TGTGCCAGCAGCCACTCGCCGGCGGATTGGGAGACCCAGTACTTC
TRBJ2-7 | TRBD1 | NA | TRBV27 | CASKRGGYSLSYEQYF | TGTGCCAGCAAGAGAGGGGGCTATTCCCTCTCCTACGAGCAGTACTTC
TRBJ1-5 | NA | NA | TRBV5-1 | CASSLEGGGDPQHF | TGCGCCAGCAGCTTGGAAGGGGGGGGAGACCCCCAGCATTTT
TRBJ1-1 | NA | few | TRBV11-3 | CASSSRRAENTEAFF | TGTGCCAGCAGCTCCCGCAGGGCTGAGAACACTGAAGCTTTCTTT
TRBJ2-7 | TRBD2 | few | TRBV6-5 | CASSPGGGPSEQYF | TGTGCCAGCAGTCCCGGGGGGGGCCCCTCCGAGCAGTACTTC
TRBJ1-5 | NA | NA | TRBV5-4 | CASSPEQGPNQPQHF | TGTGCCAGCAGCCCTGAGCAGGGCCCCAATCAGCCCCAGCATTTT
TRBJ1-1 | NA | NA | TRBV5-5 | CASSLGLWATEAFF | TGTGCCAGCAGCCTAGGACTTTGGGCCACTGAAGCTTTCTTT
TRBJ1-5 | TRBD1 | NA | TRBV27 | CASRQITGTGTVGQPQHF | TGTGCCAGCAGACAAATTACCGGGACAGGGACGGTGGGGCAGCCCCAGCATTTT
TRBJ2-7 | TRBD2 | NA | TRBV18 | CASSLEGGNTYEQYF | TGTGCCAGCTCACTTGAGGGAGGGAATACCTACGAGCAGTACTTC
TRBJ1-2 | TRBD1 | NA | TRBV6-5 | CASRLSGGRGYTF | TGTGCCAGCAGACTTTCAGGGGGCCGTGGCTACACCTTC
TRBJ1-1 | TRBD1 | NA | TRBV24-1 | CATSDSSGGAWRVTEAFF | TGTGCCACCAGTGATTCATCAGGGGGCGCTTGGAGGGTGACTGAAGCTTTCTTT
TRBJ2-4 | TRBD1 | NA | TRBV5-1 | CASSGGQGEHF | TGCGCCAGCAGCGGCGGACAGGGGGAACACTTC
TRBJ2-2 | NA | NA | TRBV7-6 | CASSLRDGVGRNTGELFF | TGTGCCAGCAGCTTAAGAGACGGGGTAGGGAGGAACACCGGGGAGCTGTTTTTT
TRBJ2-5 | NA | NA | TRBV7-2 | CASSLAPGFQETQYF | TGTGCCAGCAGCTTAGCGCCCGGTTTCCAAGAGACCCAGTACTTC
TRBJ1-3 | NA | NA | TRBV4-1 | CASSQERASVNGNTIYF | TGCGCCAGCAGCCAAGAACGAGCGTCGGTAAATGGAAACACCATATATTTT
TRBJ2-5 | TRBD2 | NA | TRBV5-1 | CASSIGLAGGGETQYF | TGCGCCAGCAGCATCGGACTAGCGGGAGGCGGGGAGACCCAGTACTTC
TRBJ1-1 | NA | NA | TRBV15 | CATSRGLLNTQAFF | TGTGCCACCAGCAGAGGGCTGTTGAATACGCAAGCTTTCTTT
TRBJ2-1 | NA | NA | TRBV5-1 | CASSPTLDSTVWDEQFF | TGCGCCAGCAGCCCCACCCTCGACAGTACCGTCTGGGATGAGCAGTTCTTC
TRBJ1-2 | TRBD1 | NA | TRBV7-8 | CASSFRDRVYGYTF | TGTGCCAGCAGCTTCAGGGACAGGGTCTATGGCTACACCTTC
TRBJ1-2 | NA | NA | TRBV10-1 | CASSSGANYGYTF | TGCGCCAGCAGTTCAGGGGCTAACTATGGCTACACCTTC
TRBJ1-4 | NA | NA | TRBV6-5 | CASRGGVGEKLFF | TGTGCCAGCAGGGGAGGGGTTGGAGAAAAACTGTTTTTT
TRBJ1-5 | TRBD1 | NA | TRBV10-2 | CASRGGDGNQPQHF | TGCGCCAGCAGAGGGGGCGATGGCAATCAGCCCCAGCATTTT
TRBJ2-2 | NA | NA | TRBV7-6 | CASSPLLNTGELFF | TGTGCCAGCAGCCCGCTCCTAAACACCGGGGAGCTGTTTTTT
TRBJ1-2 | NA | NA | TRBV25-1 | CASSEGGRVYGYTF | TGTGCCAGCAGTGAAGGGGGCAGGGTCTATGGCTACACCTTC
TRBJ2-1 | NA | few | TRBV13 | CASGRTYNEQFF | TGTGCCAGCGGGAGGACTTACAATGAGCAGTTCTTC
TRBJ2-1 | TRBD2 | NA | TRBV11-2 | CASSLTAGGPQFF | TGTGCCAGCAGCTTGACGGCGGGGGGACCGCAGTTCTTC
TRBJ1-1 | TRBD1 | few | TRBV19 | CASISTGATEAFF | TGTGCCAGTATCTCGACAGGGGCCACTGAAGCTTTCTTT
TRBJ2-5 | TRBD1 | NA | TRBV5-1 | CASSSGQGAILAQYF | TGCGCCAGCAGCTCGGGACAGGGGGCTATTCTGGCCCAGTACTTC
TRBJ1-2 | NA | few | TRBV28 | CASSFRAGYGYTF | TGTGCCAGCAGTTTCCGCGCAGGGTATGGCTACACCTTC
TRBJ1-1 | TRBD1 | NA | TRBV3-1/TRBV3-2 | CASSQSLGQGPEAFF | TGTGCCAGCAGCCAGTCTTTGGGACAGGGTCCTGAAGCTTTCTTT
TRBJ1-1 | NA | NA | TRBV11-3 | CASSQTGFTEAFF | TGTGCCAGCAGTCAAACAGGGTTCACTGAAGCTTTCTTT
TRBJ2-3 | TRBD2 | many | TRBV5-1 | CASSFGLAGDGDTQYF | TGCGCCAGCAGCTTCGGACTAGCGGGAGATGGGGATACGCAGTATTTT
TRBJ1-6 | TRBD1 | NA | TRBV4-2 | CASSQAEGASSYNSPLHF | TGTGCCAGCAGCCAAGCGGAGGGGGCGAGCTCCTATAATTCACCCCTCCACTTT
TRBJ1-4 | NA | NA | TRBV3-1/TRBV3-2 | CASSRGSEEKLFF | TGTGCCAGCAGCCGGGGCTCCGAAGAAAAACTGTTTTTT
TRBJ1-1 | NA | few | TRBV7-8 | CASSLGPGDTEAFF | TGTGCCAGCAGCCTGGGTCCAGGGGACACTGAAGCTTTCTTT
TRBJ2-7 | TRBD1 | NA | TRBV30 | CAWSRQGYNEQYF | TGTGCCTGGAGCAGACAGGGGTACAACGAGCAGTACTTC
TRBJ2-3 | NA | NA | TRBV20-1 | CSASERGTQYF | TGCAGTGCTAGCGAGAGAGGTACGCAGTATTTT
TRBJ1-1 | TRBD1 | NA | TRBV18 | CASSPGQGMNTEAFF | TGTGCCAGCTCACCGGGACAGGGGATGAACACTGAAGCTTTCTTT
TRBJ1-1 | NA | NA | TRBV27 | CASSPMTGNTEAFF | TGTGCCAGCAGTCCGATGACTGGGAACACTGAAGCTTTCTTT
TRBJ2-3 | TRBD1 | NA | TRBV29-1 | CSASGTGSLITDTQYF | TGCAGCGCTTCCGGGACAGGGTCTCTTATCACAGATACGCAGTATTTT
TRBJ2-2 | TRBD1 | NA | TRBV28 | CASSQDRGFVGELFF | TGTGCCAGCAGTCAGGACAGGGGGTTTGTCGGGGAGCTGTTTTTT
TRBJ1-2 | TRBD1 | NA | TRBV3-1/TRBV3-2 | CASSRRTGSGGYTF | TGTGCCAGCAGCCGAAGGACAGGGAGCGGTGGCTACACCTTC
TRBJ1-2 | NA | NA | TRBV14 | CASSQAGNSRGYTF | TGTGCCAGCAGCCAAGCAGGGAATTCGCGGGGCTACACCTTC
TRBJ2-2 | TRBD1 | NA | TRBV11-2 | CASSPRQGIGELFF | TGTGCCAGCAGCCCACGACAGGGGATCGGGGAGCTGTTTTTT
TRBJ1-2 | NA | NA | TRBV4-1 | CASSQDSLVSMSGGYTF | TGCGCCAGCAGCCAAGATTCCCTGGTCTCGATGAGCGGTGGCTACACCTTC
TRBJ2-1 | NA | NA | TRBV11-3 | CASSSGGNEQFF | TGTGCCAGCAGTTCAGGGGGGAATGAGCAGTTCTTC
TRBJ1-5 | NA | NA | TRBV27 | CASAAVEQGRYSNQPQHF | TGTGCCAGCGCCGCGGTAGAACAGGGACGTTATAGCAATCAGCCCCAGCATTTT
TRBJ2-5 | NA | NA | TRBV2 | CASRASVKTKETQYF | TGTGCCAGCAGGGCTAGCGTAAAAACCAAAGAGACCCAGTACTTC
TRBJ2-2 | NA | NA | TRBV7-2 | CASSLPGANTGELFF | TGTGCCAGCAGCTTACCCGGGGCGAACACCGGGGAGCTGTTTTTT
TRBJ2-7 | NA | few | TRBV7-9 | CASSLDGTYEQYF | TGTGCCAGCAGCCTGGACGGGACCTACGAGCAGTACTTC
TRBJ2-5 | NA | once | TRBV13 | CASRREGGPQYF | TGTGCCAGCAGGCGAGAGGGGGGGCCCCAGTACTTC
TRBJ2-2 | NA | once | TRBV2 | CASSEDLGGVGELFF | TGTGCCAGCAGTGAAGACCTCGGAGGAGTCGGGGAGCTGTTTTTT